The 13 T cell receptor beta chains given below trace back to one sample, sequenced in a study of PD-L1 blockade in urothelial cancer. Time point denoted: pretreatment peripheral blood. Using immunoSEQ multiplex PCR, the repertoire was profiled, and TCRdb retains in-frame clones only, with some absent. Of tens of thousands of clones listed, 70% to 90% are singletons. The material was PBMCs, obtained around atezolizumab (anti-PD-L1) treatment. These receptors were collected from a woman aged 55-69 years with urothelial cancer.

This clone appeared once. Germline is not matched at one junction end, which may reflect a read error. The chain carries TRBV27 and TRBJ2-5, with a tentative D call TRBD1 (6 bases). CDR1 is MNHEY and CDR2 is SMNVEV in the germline V gene (reference sequence). CDR3 length: 14 amino acids. Here the CDR3 DNA reads TGTGCCAGCAGCCCCCTCGGGACACAAGAGACCCGGTACTTC. Protein: CASSPLGTQETRYF.

The V call is TRBV7-6, the J call TRBJ2-7; a possible D gene is TRBD2 (6 bases). Trimming took 2 bases from V and 0 from J, leaving 29 bases between them. Germline-derived CDR1 and CDR2 are SGHVS and FNYEAQ. This CDR3 has 21 residues. The CDR3 sequence is CASSLRHRWGLRGGSSYEQYF. CDR3 nucleotide sequence: TGTGCCAGCAGCTTAAGGCACCGGTGGGGGTTACGGGGAGGTAGCTCCTACGAGCAGTACTTC.

This chain uses TRBV29-1 with TRBJ2-2; tentatively, D is TRBD2 (6 bases). The germline gives CDR1 SQVTM, CDR2 ANQGSEA. V was clipped by 6 bases and J by 4 bases, with 12 bases between them. The CDR3 has 13 residues. The CDR3 DNA reads TGCAGCGTCATGGAGGGACGCACCGGGGAGCTGTTTTTT. Encoded protein: CSVMEGRTGELFF.

This clone has a handful of counts. The rearrangement links TRBV27 to TRBJ1-1, with 11 bases identical to TRBD1. The germline CDR1 and CDR2 sequences are MNHEY and SMNVEV (reference sequence). V dropped 6 bases and J dropped 2; count of bases not matched to a gene: 11. There are 17 residues in the CDR3. This CDR3 is CASSPYSGTGGNTEAFF. In DNA, the CDR3 is TGTGCCAGCAGCCCTTATTCCGGGACAGGGGGAAACACTGAAGCTTTCTTT.

J is TRBJ2-1 and V is TRBV7-2; the match to TRBD2 covers 7 bases. The CDR3 is made up of 15 amino acids. From germline, CDR1 is SGHTA and CDR2 FQGNSA. With 7 bases clipped from V and 0 bases from J, the junction kept 6 bases outside the gene matches. The CDR3 loop is CASTKGGSSYNEQFF. Written as DNA, the CDR3 is TGTGCCAGCACCAAGGGCGGGAGCTCCTACAATGAGCAGTTCTTC.

The V and J genes are TRBV6-5 and TRBJ2-7, with 7 bases that match TRBD2. Germline V gives CDR1 MNHEY, CDR2 SVGAGI. The CDR3 is made up of 14 amino acids. After removal of 8 bases from V and 2 bases from J, the junction contained 9 bases not matched to a gene. CDR3 in amino acids: CASWGGVAPYEQYF. In DNA, the CDR3 is TGTGCCAGCTGGGGGGGGGTGGCCCCCTACGAGCAGTACTTC.

The genes are TRBV4-1 and TRBJ2-7, with D tentatively TRBD2 (5 bases). Germline CDR1 MGHRA, CDR2 YSYEKL. Trimming left V 4 bases short and J 0 bases short, with 19 bases between. This CDR3 is built from 17 residues. The CDR3 loop is CASSPLASTSISYEQYF. The CDR3 DNA reads as TGCGCCAGCAGCCCCTTGGCTAGCACGAGTATCTCCTACGAGCAGTACTTC.

The CDR3 spells CASSEITDTQYF. The CDR3 nucleotides read TGTGCCAGCAGCGAGATCACAGATACGCAGTATTTT. This chain links TRBV28 with TRBJ2-3; D uncertain. V was shortened by 6 bases and J by 2 bases, with 6 bases between the two germline ends. This CDR3 is built from 12 residues. The germline CDR1 and CDR2 sequences are MDHEN and SYDVKM.

This chain links TRBV15 with TRBJ1-1; D is unclear. Germline V CDR1 and CDR2: LNHNV, YYDKDF (reference sequence). CDR3 length: 14 amino acids. Trimming pared 0 bases from V and 0 bases from J, leaving 5 bases between. CDR3 sequence: CATSRDGMNTEAFF. The CDR3 coding sequence is TGTGCCACCAGCAGAGACGGGATGAACACTGAAGCTTTCTTT.

The rearrangement joins TRBV27 to TRBJ1-5; the match to TRBD1 covers 7 bases. V lost 2 bases to trimming and J lost 5 bases; unmatched junction nucleotides: 6. Germline V gene data show CDR1 as MNHEY and CDR2 as SMNVEV (reference sequence). This CDR3 is built from 15 residues. This CDR3 reads CASSLSRGFHQPQHF. CDR3 nucleotides: TGTGCCAGCAGTTTAAGCAGGGGGTTCCATCAGCCCCAGCATTTT.

This clone is a singleton in its sample. This rearrangement joins TRBV7-6 to TRBJ1-4, with D possibly being TRBD1 (6 bases). The CDR3 runs to 15 residues. In germline, CDR1 is SGHVS, CDR2 FNYEAQ. V shed 5 bases and J shed 2 bases, with 12 bases lying between them. The CDR3 sequence: CASSPRDNTNEKLFF. The CDR3 DNA reads TGTGCCAGCAGCCCGAGGGACAACACTAATGAAAAACTGTTTTTT.

The chain carries TRBV18 and TRBJ2-5; TRBD2 matches at 11 bases. CDR1 is KGHSH and CDR2 is LQKENI in the germline V gene. The ends lost 3 bases at V and 2 bases at J; junction bases unmatched: 5. CDR3 length equals 16 residues. The CDR3 reads CASSPLAGGIQETQYF. CDR3 DNA: TGTGCCAGCTCACCGCTAGCGGGAGGCATACAAGAGACCCAGTACTTC.

The chain carries TRBV7-7 and TRBJ2-2; tentative D call: TRBD1 (5 bases). V shed 5 bases and J shed 1 base, with 14 bases lying between them. The length of the CDR3 is 16 residues. Germline V gene data show CDR1 as SSHAT and CDR2 as FNYEAQ (reference sequence). In nucleotides, the CDR3 is TGTGCCAGCAGCGTTACAGGAGCCAAGAACACCGGGGAGCTGTTTTTT. Residues: CASSVTGAKNTGELFF.